This T cell receptor (beta chain) comes out of a study of cytomegalovirus exposure and HLA in healthy donors. It was with 60 Vbeta and 13 Jbeta primers that the PCR ran. Profiling relied on immunoSEQ multiplex PCR, and the TCRdb table lists in-frame clones only, not all of them. The sample yields tens of thousands of clones, approximately 70% seen once. The CDR3 runs 11 residues. The germline V gene has CDR1 DFQATT and CDR2 SNEGSKA (reference sequence). V was cut by 3 bases and J by 13 bases, with 13 bases left in between. Sample: PBMCs. The chain is built from TRBV20-1 and TRBJ2-4; tentative D call: TRBD1 (6 bases). The sequence was obtained from a man aged 45-65 years in good health and CMV-seronegative. The CDR3 sequence is CSARETGGQYF. In DNA, the CDR3 is TGCAGTGCTAGGGAGACAGGCGGACAGTACTTC.